The 2 T cell receptor beta chains below were found in one sample sequenced in a study of shared clonotypes between healthy human individuals. Libraries were prepared by immunoSEQ multiplex PCR; TCRdb keeps only in-frame clonotypes and omits some of them. The sample has 2 million to 2.5 million clones; over 85% are singletons. Input material: naive CD4+ T cells from PBMCs. This sample's subset: CD45RA+ positively selected. The receptors originated from a man younger than 35 in good health. Some clones in this sample may be carry-over from other donors' samples.

The V and J genes are TRBV5-4 and TRBJ2-3; D gene unclear. V lost 1 base and J lost 3, with 15 bases in between. CDR3 size: 16 residues. The germline V gene has CDR1 SGHNT and CDR2 YYREEE (reference sequence). CDR3 loop: CASSLRRRERTDTQYF. The CDR3 region has the DNA TGTGCCAGCAGCTTGCGTCGCAGAGAACGGACAGATACGCAGTATTTT.

This rearrangement joins TRBV7-9 to TRBJ2-5, with D perhaps TRBD1 (5 bases). The germline V gene has CDR1 SEHNR and CDR2 FQNEAQ (reference sequence). There are 13 residues in the CDR3. Trimming cost V 11 bases and J 1 base, with 14 bases left between them. CDR3 protein: CASRGASQETQYF. CDR3 nucleotide sequence: TGTGCCTCGCGTGGGGCCAGCCAAGAGACCCAGTACTTC.